This T cell receptor (beta chain) was captured by sequencing in a study of neurological immune-mediated disorders. Study results and caveats: No CDR3 amino acid sequences were shared by expanded clones across subjects, suggesting private repertoires in all groups.

To note about this clonotype: Antigen: not known.

The cDNA was produced through 5'RACE with 10-nucleotide random UMIs. TCRdb reanalysed the 5' RACE reads using MiXCR and keeps one entry per CDR3 protein. The table includes under 25,000 distinct CDR3 sequences, about 2.5% detected once. The CDR3 runs to 14 residues. Germline values: CDR1 SGHTA, CDR2 FQGTGA. Trimming cost V 5 bases and J 2 bases, with 12 bases left between them. The material sequenced was PBMCs. The sequence came from a woman aged 18-29 years with multiple sclerosis. The chain links TRBV7-3 to TRBJ1-1; D unresolved. DNA for the CDR3: TGTGCCAGCAGCCTCTCACGACAAAACACTGAAGCTTTCTTT. This codes for CASSLSRQNTEAFF. The variable domain in full, completed from reference TRBV7-3 and TRBJ1-1, reads GAGVSQTPSNKVTEKGKYVELRCDPISGHTALYWYRQSLGQGPEFLIYFQGTGAADDSGLPNDRFFAVRPEGSVSTLKIQRTERGDSAVYLCASSLSRQNTEAFFGQGTRLTVV.